This note documents a single T cell receptor (beta chain) sequence. The sample is drawn from a study of regulatory T cells in long-lasting Graves disease. Arm-PCR of CDR3 regions and iRepertoire HTBI primers were the basis on which TCR beta libraries were built. TCRdb re-called the multiplex PCR reads with MiXCR, one entry per CDR3 protein. The sample has approximately 400,000 distinct CDR3 sequences, about 10% seen once. The time point here: newly diagnosed GD, antithyroid drugs for less than 3 months. From PBMCs, RNA was extracted and then used to make the TCR library. These data were also reused for a study on T cells in Graves' hyperthyroidism and ophthalmopathy.

Here the sequenced sample was peripheral blood mononuclear cells (PBMCs), taken at new diagnosis, from a patient treated with antithyroid drugs. This receptor was identified in a woman aged 18-29 years with Graves disease.

CDR3 nucleotides: TGTGCCAGCAGCCGGACAGGTACCTACGAGCAGTACTTC. This sequence encodes CASSRTGTYEQYF. The rearrangement links TRBV7-9 to TRBJ2-7; TRBD1 agrees at 7 bases. The J segment lost 2 bases and the V segment lost 5 bases, leaving 3 bases of the junction unmatched. Germline V gene lookup returns CDR1 SEHNR and CDR2 FQNEAQ (reference sequence). This CDR3 spans 13 amino acids.